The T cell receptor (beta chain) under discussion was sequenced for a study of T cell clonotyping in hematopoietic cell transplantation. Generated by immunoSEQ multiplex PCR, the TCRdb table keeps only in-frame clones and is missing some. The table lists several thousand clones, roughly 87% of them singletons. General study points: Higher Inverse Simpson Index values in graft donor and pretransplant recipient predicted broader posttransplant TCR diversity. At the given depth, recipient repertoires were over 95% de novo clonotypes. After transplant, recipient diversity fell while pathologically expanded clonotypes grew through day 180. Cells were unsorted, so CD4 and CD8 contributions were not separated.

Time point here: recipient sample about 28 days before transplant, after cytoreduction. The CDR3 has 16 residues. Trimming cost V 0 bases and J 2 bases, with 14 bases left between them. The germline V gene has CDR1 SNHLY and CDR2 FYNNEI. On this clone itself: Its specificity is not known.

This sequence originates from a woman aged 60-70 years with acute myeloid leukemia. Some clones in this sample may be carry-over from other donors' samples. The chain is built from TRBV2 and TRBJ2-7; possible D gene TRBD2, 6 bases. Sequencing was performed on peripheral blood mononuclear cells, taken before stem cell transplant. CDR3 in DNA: TGTGCCAGCAGTGAAGCTCATCCGGGAGACCCCTACGAGCAGTACGTC. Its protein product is CASSEAHPGDPYEQYV.